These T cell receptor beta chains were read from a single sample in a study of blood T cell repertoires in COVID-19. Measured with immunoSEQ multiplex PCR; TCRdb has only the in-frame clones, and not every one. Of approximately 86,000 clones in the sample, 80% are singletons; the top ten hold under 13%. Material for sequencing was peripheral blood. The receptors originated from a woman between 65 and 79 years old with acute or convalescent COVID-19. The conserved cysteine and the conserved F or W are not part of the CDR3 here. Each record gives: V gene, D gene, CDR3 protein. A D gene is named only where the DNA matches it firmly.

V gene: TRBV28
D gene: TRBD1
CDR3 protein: ASSLLTGVFY

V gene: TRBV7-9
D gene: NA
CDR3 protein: ASSITRGGANVLT

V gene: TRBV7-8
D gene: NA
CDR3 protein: ASSLVVGFPNYSYT

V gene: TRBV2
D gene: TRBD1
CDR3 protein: ASTPGTAYNEQF

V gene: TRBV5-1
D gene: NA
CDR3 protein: ASSLETGYRDTQY

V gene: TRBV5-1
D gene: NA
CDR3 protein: ASSAEGLGAKNIQY

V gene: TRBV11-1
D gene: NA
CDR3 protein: ASSGDGGTNEKLF

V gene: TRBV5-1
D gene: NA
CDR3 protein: ASSLVFGPNQPQH

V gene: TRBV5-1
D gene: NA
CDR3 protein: ASSLTGVPGANVLT

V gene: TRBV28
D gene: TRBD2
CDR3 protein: ASSMTSGIFNEQF

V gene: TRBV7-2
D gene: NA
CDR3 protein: ASRQSSGGGGYT

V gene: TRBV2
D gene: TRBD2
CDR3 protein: ASSEGLNSYNEQF

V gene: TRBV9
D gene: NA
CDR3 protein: ASSSHVGGGNEQF

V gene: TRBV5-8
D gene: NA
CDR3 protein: ASSPEPGKSYEQY

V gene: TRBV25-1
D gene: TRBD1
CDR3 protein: ASSLPGQVYGYT

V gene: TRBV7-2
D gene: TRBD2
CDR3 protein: ASSLSGGAPDTQY

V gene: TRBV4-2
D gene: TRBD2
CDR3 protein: ASSQGERERQY

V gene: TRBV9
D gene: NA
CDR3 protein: ASSVAPKGYTGELF

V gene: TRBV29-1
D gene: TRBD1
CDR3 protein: SVWTGAGQY

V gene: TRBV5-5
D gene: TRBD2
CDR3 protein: ASTERGLDNEQF

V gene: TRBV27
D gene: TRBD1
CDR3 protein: ASSPDRGPYEQY

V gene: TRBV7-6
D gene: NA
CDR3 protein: ASSYRDSFLDEQF

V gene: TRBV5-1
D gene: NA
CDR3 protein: ASSLRGADYGYT

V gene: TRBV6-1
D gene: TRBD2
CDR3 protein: ASSENGGGRSTDTQY

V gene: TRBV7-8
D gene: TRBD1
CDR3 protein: ASSSQGGYTEAF

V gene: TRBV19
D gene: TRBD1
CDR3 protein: ASSSTGTGASNQPQH

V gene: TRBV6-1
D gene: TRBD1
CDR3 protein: ASSVDRSSYNSPLH

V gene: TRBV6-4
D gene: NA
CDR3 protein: ASSGRDTKVIGQF

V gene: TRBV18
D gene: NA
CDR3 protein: ASSPPAINYGYT

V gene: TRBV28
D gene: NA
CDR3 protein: ASSLDSLGTQY

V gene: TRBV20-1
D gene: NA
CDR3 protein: SAYRVGGYT

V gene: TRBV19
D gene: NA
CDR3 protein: ASSRGPGGNQPQH

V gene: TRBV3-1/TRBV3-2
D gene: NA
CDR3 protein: ASSRQFGYT

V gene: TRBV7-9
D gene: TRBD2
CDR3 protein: ASSPPGGGLANEQF

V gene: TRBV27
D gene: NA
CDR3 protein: ASSSWGDNTEAF

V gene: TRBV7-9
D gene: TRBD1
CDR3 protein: ASSASGQGEKLF

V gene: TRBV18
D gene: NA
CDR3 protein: ASSPLGGPYTGELF

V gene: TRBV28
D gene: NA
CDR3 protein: ASSSPRTDTNYGYT

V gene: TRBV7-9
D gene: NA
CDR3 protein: ASSPEVSDEQF